These 20 T cell receptor beta chains were all obtained from the same sample, sequenced in a study of T-cell reconstitution after alpha-beta-depleted transplantation in children. Construction of the TCRbeta library involved unique molecular identifiers. TCRdb passed the PCR reads through MiXCR, listing each CDR3 protein once. This table has 440,000 or so distinct CDR3 sequences, about 40% appearing once. The material was PBMCs, obtained before TCRalphabeta/CD19-depleted stem cell transplant. The receptors shown here come from a girl aged 2-15 years with aplastic anemia, due to receive a stem cell transplant.

The chain joins TRBV4-3 to TRBJ2-1, with D possibly TRBD2 on 5 matching bases. Per germline, CDR1 LGHNA and CDR2 YSLEER. The CDR3 runs to 17 residues. Trimming stripped 0 bases from V and 7 bases from J, with 19 bases between. CDR3 sequence (DNA): TGCGCCAGCAGCCAAGATGGAGGCAGCCAACAACAGAATGAGCAGTTCTTC. This encodes CASSQDGGSQQQNEQFF.

This clonotype was seen only a few times. The chain links TRBV5-1 to TRBJ2-1, with D perhaps TRBD1 (5 bases). CDR1 and CDR2 (germline): SGHRS, YFSETQ. CDR3 length: 15 residues. V lost 2 bases, J lost 5 bases, and 14 bases lay in between. CDR3 nucleotide sequence: TGCGCCAGCAGCTTTTGGAGCCCAGGGAACAATGAGCAGTTCTTC. As protein: CASSFWSPGNNEQFF.

This sequence joins TRBV15 and TRBJ2-7; D is unresolved. This CDR3 contains 17 residues. The V and J ends lost 0 bases and 0 bases respectively, with 15 bases between them. Germline V CDR1 and CDR2: LNHNV, YYDKDF (reference sequence). In nucleotides, the CDR3 is TGTGCCACCAGCAGAGATCGGACCAGCGTGAGCTCCTACGAGCAGTACTTC. As protein: CATSRDRTSVSSYEQYF.

Only a few counts were recorded for this clonotype. The chain combines TRBV5-1 with TRBJ2-1, with 8 nucleotides matching TRBD2. V gave up 3 bases and J gave up 8 bases; unmatched junction bases: 10. Germline loops: CDR1 SGHRS, CDR2 YFSETQ. The CDR3 has 15 amino acids. CDR3 protein: CASSSGTSLTDEQFF. In DNA, the CDR3 is TGCGCCAGCAGCTCCGGGACTAGTTTAACCGATGAGCAGTTCTTC.

This clonotype was seen many times. J is TRBJ2-2 and V is TRBV15; 8 bases agree with TRBD2. J gave up 5 bases and V 3 bases, and 8 bases lay outside the gene matches. Germline loops: CDR1 LNHNV, CDR2 YYDKDF (reference sequence). The CDR3 covers 16 residues. The CDR3 sequence: CATSRSAGVGTGELFF. In DNA, the CDR3 is TGTGCCACCAGCAGGTCAGCGGGAGTTGGAACCGGGGAGCTGTTTTTT. Full variable domain (outside the CDR3, taken from reference TRBV15 and TRBJ2-2): DAMVIQNPRYQVTQFGKPVTLSCSQTLNHNVMYWYQQKSSQAPKLLFHYYDKDFNNEADTPDNFQSRRPNTSFCFLDIRSPGLGDTAMYLCATSRSAGVGTGELFFGEGSRLTVL.

The V and J genes are TRBV28 and TRBJ2-7, with D perhaps being TRBD1 or TRBD2 (6 bases each). This CDR3 comprises 15 residues. Germline V gives CDR1 MDHEN, CDR2 SYDVKM. The V and J ends lost 6 bases and 6 bases respectively, with 21 bases between them. This chain's CDR3 is CASSSGTGALGEQYF. CDR3 coding DNA: TGTGCCAGCAGCTCCGGGACGGGGGCCTTGGGCGAGCAGTACTTC.

CDR3 in DNA: TGTGCCAGCAGCTCTGGGCCTCCCGCCCTCCACTTT. Its protein product is CASSSGPPALHF. The rearrangement uses TRBV6-6 and TRBJ1-6; no definite D call. The ends were cut back, 6 bases at V and 14 bases at J, with 14 bases in the middle. This CDR3 spans 12 amino acids. CDR1 MNHNY and CDR2 SVGAGI come from the germline V gene (reference sequence).

A few counts support this clonotype. The chain combines TRBV20-1 with TRBJ2-1, with TRBD2 matching over 14 bases. The germline CDR1 and CDR2 sequences are DFQATT and SNEGSKA (reference sequence). J gave up 7 bases and V 5 bases, and 7 bases lay outside the gene matches. This CDR3 is 15 amino acids long. Written as DNA, the CDR3 is TGCAGTGCTCGCCTGACTAGCGGGAGGGCGAATGAGCAGTTCTTC. Residues: CSARLTSGRANEQFF.

The chain couples TRBV12-3 or TRBV12-4 to TRBJ1-2, with 7 bases that match TRBD1. The CDR3 is 15 residues long. V lost 5 bases and J lost 2; bases outside the gene matches: 8. The CDR3: CASSPLEGANYGYTF. For the CDR3, the DNA is TGTGCCAGCAGTCCCTTGGAGGGGGCGAACTATGGCTACACCTTC.

This clonotype was observed many times. This chain uses TRBV20-1 with TRBJ2-1; D is possibly TRBD1 or TRBD2 (7 bases each). The V gene lost 2 bases and the J gene lost 4 bases, with 9 bases spanning the gap. This CDR3 has 13 amino acids. Germline CDR1 and CDR2: DFQATT and SNEGSKA (reference sequence). CDR3 nucleotides: TGCAGTGCTAGACAGGGGGGGTACAATGAGCAGTTCTTC. This translates into CSARQGGYNEQFF.

This clonotype was recorded a few times. The chain links TRBV20-1 to TRBJ2-1; 8 bases map to TRBD2. The germline gives CDR1 DFQATT, CDR2 SNEGSKA (reference sequence). With 3 bases clipped from V and 8 bases from J, the junction kept 6 bases outside the gene matches. CDR3 size: 13 residues. The CDR3 nucleotides read TGCAGTGCTAGCGGGAGGGTTCTGGATGAGCAGTTCTTC. It codes for CSASGRVLDEQFF.

The chain is built from TRBV5-1 and TRBJ2-3; possible D gene TRBD2, 6 bases. The ends were cut back, 8 bases at V and 4 bases at J, with 17 bases in the middle. CDR3 size: 14 residues. Germline CDR1 and CDR2: SGHRS and YFSETQ. The CDR3, as DNA: TGCGCCAGTGGGGGGACCCAAAGAGCAGATACGCAGTATTTT. It codes for CASGGTQRADTQYF.

The V and J genes are TRBV15 and TRBJ2-2; D remains unclear. Germline CDR1 and CDR2: LNHNV and YYDKDF (reference sequence). The CDR3 consists of 16 residues. The germline V and J ends were trimmed by 3 bases and 4 bases, with 15 bases remaining between them. The CDR3 coding sequence is TGTGCCACCAGCAGTAGATTGGGCTTTCGCACCGGGGAGCTGTTTTTT. Amino acid sequence: CATSSRLGFRTGELFF.

The sample holds many counts of this clonotype. This chain uses TRBV20-1 with TRBJ2-5; tentative D call: TRBD2 (5 bases). This CDR3 spans 16 amino acids. V was clipped by 0 bases and J by 5 bases, with 19 bases between them. Germline loops: CDR1 DFQATT, CDR2 SNEGSKA (reference sequence). The CDR3 DNA reads TGCAGTGCTAGAGAATCAAGCGGCGGACTGGGGGAGACCCAGTACTTC. Its protein is CSARESSGGLGETQYF.

The chain couples TRBV7-7 to TRBJ2-1, with 13 bases matching TRBD2. This CDR3 spans 19 amino acids. V gave up 5 bases and J gave up 2 bases; unmatched junction bases: 12. Germline V CDR1 and CDR2: SSHAT, FNYEAQ (reference sequence). The CDR3 protein is CASSPEAGLAGLTYNEQFF. CDR3 coding DNA: TGTGCCAGCAGCCCGGAGGCGGGACTAGCGGGGCTAACCTACAATGAGCAGTTCTTC.

This clonotype was counted between two and nine times. The J gene is TRBJ2-3, the V gene TRBV9, with D maybe TRBD2 (6 bases). Germline CDR1 and CDR2: SGDLS and YYNGEE. This CDR3 comprises 15 residues. Between the trimmed V and J ends, which lost 0 bases and 2 bases, there was a span of 10 bases. The CDR3 DNA reads as TGTGCCAGCAGCGTAGACGGGAGTACCACAGATACGCAGTATTTT. This sequence encodes CASSVDGSTTDTQYF.

The chain is built from TRBV20-1 and TRBJ2-7; 10 bases are a match to TRBD1. The J segment lost 5 bases and the V segment lost 4 bases, leaving 8 bases of the junction unmatched. The CDR3 totals 14 residues. CDR1 DFQATT and CDR2 SNEGSKA come from the germline V gene (reference sequence). The CDR3 here is CSAKDRGRSHEQYF. The CDR3 nucleotides read TGCAGTGCTAAAGACAGGGGGCGATCCCACGAGCAGTACTTC.

The genes are TRBV6-1 and TRBJ2-2; TRBD1 aligns across 10 bases. V lost 6 bases, J lost 3 bases, and 4 bases stayed unmatched. This CDR3 is built from 15 residues. Germline values: CDR1 MNHNS, CDR2 SASEGT. The CDR3 loop is CASSSGQGHTGELFF. The DNA for the CDR3 is TGTGCCAGCAGCTCGGGACAGGGGCACACCGGGGAGCTGTTTTTT.

The chain employs TRBV28 and TRBJ2-7, with 9 bases identical to TRBD2. The CDR3 is 16 residues long. Germline V gene lookup returns CDR1 MDHEN and CDR2 SYDVKM. V lost 5 bases, J lost 6 bases, and 14 bases stayed unmatched. The DNA for the CDR3 is TGTGCCAGCAGTGGGAAGCGGGGGGCCTTTGCCCCCGAGCAGTACTTC. This codes for CASSGKRGAFAPEQYF. The whole variable domain, filled in from reference TRBV28 and TRBJ2-7, reads DVKVTQSSRYLVKRTGEKVFLECVQDMDHENMFWYRQDPGLGLRLIYFSYDVKMKEKGDIPEGYSVSREKKERFSLILESASTNQTSMYLCASSGKRGAFAPEQYFGPGTRLTVT.

The chain employs TRBV30 and TRBJ2-7, with 7 bases fitting TRBD2. V dropped 8 bases and J dropped 2; count of bases not matched to a gene: 12. There are 14 residues in the CDR3. Germline values: CDR1 GTSNPN, CDR2 SVGIG (reference sequence). CDR3 bases: TGTGCCCATAATATCGGGACTACCGCCTACGAGCAGTACTTC. It specifies CAHNIGTTAYEQYF.